This TCR beta chain was captured by sequencing in a study of T cell changes during pregnancy in multiple sclerosis. Trimming took off 6 bases at V and 5 bases at J, with 23 bases between the two ends. The CDR3 contains 16 residues. Germline values: CDR1 SGHDT, CDR2 YYEEEE. Libraries were prepared by immunoSEQ multiplex PCR; TCRdb keeps only in-frame clonotypes and omits some of them. This table has roughly 53,000 clones, around 91% appearing once. The V call is TRBV5-6, the J call TRBJ2-5; a weak D match, TRBD2 (7 bases). This receptor was taken from a female donor in good health, enrolled as a control in a pregnancy study. The starting material was CD4+ T cells from peripheral blood mononuclear cells, obtained in the second trimester of pregnancy. CDR3 amino acids: CASTSKGGASAETQYF. The CDR3 DNA is TGTGCCAGCACCTCGAAAGGGGGGGCCTCCGCCGAGACCCAGTACTTC.